The source of this T cell receptor beta chain is a study of cytomegalovirus exposure and HLA in healthy donors (TCRdb year 2017). In terms of the full investigation: According to a later analysis, one platform produced both the 100 to 150 validation repertoires and the roughly 650 repertoires of the first cohort. The aim of the study was to test whether cataloging public T cell receptors could identify signatures of past pathogen exposure. To predict cytomegalovirus infection status, the study combined high-throughput TCR immunosequencing, statistical association of individual TCRs with disease status, and machine learning. Along with the roughly 700-subject first cohort, a separate validation cohort of over a hundred different subjects was used.

The investigation overall reported the following: Across donors, most TCR sequences were observed very rarely, whereas some public TCRs were present in many individuals. The classifier was reported to diagnose cytomegalovirus status with high specificity and sensitivity in both the original and validation cohorts. A later analysis had no HLA typing for the validation cohort, so co-occurrence there was scored across all 130 or so repertoires. It was suggested by the authors that the approach could potentially be generalized to other disease states and immunological phenotypes. In vitro tests confirmed that a few of the cytomegalovirus-associated TCR beta chains recognize cytomegalovirus antigens. The study gave a list of over 150 TCR beta chains associated with cytomegalovirus. A later analysis found that TCRs clustered in the first cohort also tended to co-occur in the roughly 120 validation repertoires, with 90% to 95% of cluster scores above 0.

The germline V gene provides CDR1 SGHAT and CDR2 FQNNGV. For this chain, trimming is 5 bases at the V end and 4 bases at the J end, and the number of junction bases without a gene match is 4. Including cysteine and phenylalanine, the CDR3 has 13 amino acids. CDR3 DNA only is kept here, 39 bases in frame from base 1. Libraries were built with the immunoSEQ multiplex PCR assay. From the authors' description of their analysis: A statistical classification framework was built to diagnose cytomegalovirus status from the catalog of TCR beta chain sequences. Imported from immuneACCESS, the table was reduced by TCRdb to in-frame sequences with V and J called. These copies leave out some clones; in studies compared against another copy, an unresolved V gene accounts for under half, and the cause of the remainder is not known. V and J calls and clone size follow that table, whereas D and trimming were derived from the DNA. The sample table shows 68,000 or so clones, and about 89% are seen once. Of the sample, around 3.2% falls within the top ten clones.

Note on this clone: The antigen it recognizes is unknown. The record has no base qualities; no much larger clone is one base away.

Donors formed part of the validation cohort, which comprised over a hundred subjects and was distinct from the first cohort of several hundred subjects. Sequencing was performed on PBMCs. In this chain, TRBV11-2 is recombined with TRBJ2-5, with 7 junctional bases fitting TRBD1. The clonotype comes from a young man in good health and CMV-seronegative. The nucleotide sequence reads as follows: TGTGCCAGCAGCAGGGGACAGTTAGAGACCCAGTACTTC. This translates into CASSRGQLETQYF.